Listed below are T cell receptor beta chains from one sample, sequenced in a study of cytomegalovirus exposure and HLA in healthy donors. TCRdb's table, derived via immunoSEQ multiplex PCR, lists solely in-frame clones and lacks some. The sample lists some 150,000 clones, approximately 83% seen once, with around 4.1% in the top ten. Sequenced: PBMCs. The receptors were gathered from a man in his forties or fifties in good health and CMV-seropositive. Both conserved end residues are part of each CDR3. D genes are given only for firm matches. Clone size appears in some rows only: once, few, many, or a class for an expanded clone.

J | size | V | D | DNA | CDR3
TRBJ2-7 | . | TRBV2 | TRBD1 | TGTGCCAGCGGGGGACAGATCTCCTACGAGCAGTACTTC | CASGGQISYEQYF
TRBJ2-7 | . | TRBV9 | TRBD2 | TGTGCCAGCAGCCCCCGGGCGGGAGGTCTTACCTACGAGCAGTACTTC | CASSPRAGGLTYEQYF
TRBJ1-3 | . | TRBV4-2 | TRBD1 | TGTGCCAGCAGCCCGGGGGGAGCAGGGGGCTACGGAAACACCATATATTTT | CASSPGGAGGYGNTIYF
TRBJ2-1 | . | TRBV5-4 | . | TGTGCCAGCAGCTTGGTTTGGGACAGCCCGCGGAGGGCCTCATCGAATGAGCAGTTCTTC | CASSLVWDSPRRASSNEQFF
TRBJ1-4 | . | TRBV19 | . | TGTGCCAGTAAGGATCAGGGTCCAACAACTAATGAAAAACTGTTTTTT | CASKDQGPTTNEKLFF
TRBJ2-1 | . | TRBV19 | TRBD1 | TGTGCCAGTCGGCCAGGACAGGGGTCTTTGGATGAGCAGTTCTTC | CASRPGQGSLDEQFF
TRBJ1-1 | . | TRBV9 | TRBD1 | TGTGCCAGCAGCGTCACTGGGACAGGGGGAACCCATTGG | CASSVTGTGGTHW
TRBJ2-3 | . | TRBV7-3 | . | TGTGCCAGCAGCTATTCCGGGACAGATACGCAGTATTTT | CASSYSGTDTQYF
TRBJ1-3 | . | TRBV18 | . | TGTGCCAGCTCACCACGAGGTGCTGGAAACACCATATATTTT | CASSPRGAGNTIYF
TRBJ1-2 | . | TRBV7-9 | TRBD1 | TGTTCCAGCAGCCTGACAGGGCAAGGCTACACCTTC | CSSSLTGQGYTF
TRBJ2-7 | . | TRBV25-1 | . | TGTGCCAGCAGTGGCTACTTCTACGAGCAGTACTTC | CASSGYFYEQYF
TRBJ1-1 | . | TRBV19 | . | TGTGCCAGTAACCCAGGGAACACTGAAGCTTTCTTT | CASNPGNTEAFF
TRBJ2-7 | . | TRBV4-2 | . | TGTGCCAGCAGCCTCAATGCCTACGAGCAGTACTTC | CASSLNAYEQYF
TRBJ1-3 | . | TRBV19 | . | TGTGCCAGTAGTGGCCTCGGGAAAGTCTCTGGAAACACCATATATTTT | CASSGLGKVSGNTIYF
TRBJ1-1 | . | TRBV11-3 | . | TGTGCCAGCAGCCGGACAGCAACGAACACTGAAGCTTTCTTT | CASSRTATNTEAFF
TRBJ2-5 | . | TRBV13 | TRBD2 | TGTGCCAGCAGCTTAGCTAGCGGGAGGGCCGACCAAGAGACCCAGTACTTC | CASSLASGRADQETQYF
TRBJ1-3 | . | TRBV9 | . | TGTGCCAGCAGCGTAGGTAGCTTCTCTGGAAACACCATATATTTT | CASSVGSFSGNTIYF
TRBJ1-2 | once | TRBV7-9 | . | TGTGCCAGCAGCTTTAGGGGGTTCTATGGCTACACCTTC | CASSFRGFYGYTF
TRBJ2-1 | . | TRBV7-2 | . | TGTGCCAGCAGCCACAGGGGAGGATACAATGAGCAGTTCTTC | CASSHRGGYNEQFF
TRBJ1-1 | . | TRBV9 | . | TGTGCCAGCAGCGTAGGCGACAAAGCTTTCTTT | CASSVGDKAFF
TRBJ1-5 | . | TRBV4-3 | . | TGCGCCAGCAGCCAGGATGACAGGAATCAGCCCCAGCATTTT | CASSQDDRNQPQHF
TRBJ1-6 | . | TRBV9 | . | TGTGCCAGCAGCGTAGCTGCGGGGCACAATTCACCCCTCCACTTT | CASSVAAGHNSPLHF
TRBJ1-1 | once | TRBV27 | TRBD1 | TGTGCCAGCAGTTTATCGACTCCAGGGGGACCGAACACTGAAGCTTTCTTT | CASSLSTPGGPNTEAFF
TRBJ2-7 | . | TRBV5-8 | . | TGTGCCAGCAGCTTGGGACCCACCGGGTGGAGCTCCTACGAGCAGTACTTC | CASSLGPTGWSSYEQYF
TRBJ1-2 | many | TRBV9 | . | TGTGCCAGCAGCGTATCTATTAACTATGGCTACACCTTC | CASSVSINYGYTF
TRBJ1-1 | . | TRBV6-5 | . | TGTGCCAGCAGTTCAGGGTACACTGAAGCTTTCTTT | CASSSGYTEAFF
TRBJ1-4 | . | TRBV30 | . | TGTGCCTGGTCCAGGGGCTATGAAAAACTGTTTTTT | CAWSRGYEKLFF
TRBJ1-5 | . | TRBV6-1 | . | TGTGCCAGCAGTGAAATAATGTCAGTTAGCAATCAGCCCCAGCATTTT | CASSEIMSVSNQPQHF
TRBJ1-4 | . | TRBV14 | . | TGTGCCAGCAGCCAAGATCGAGGCCAGGGTCAGTTTTTT | CASSQDRGQGQFF
TRBJ1-2 | . | TRBV27 | . | TGTGCCAGCAGACGACAGAGTGCTAACTATGGCTACACCTTC | CASRRQSANYGYTF
TRBJ1-1 | . | TRBV5-6 | . | TGTGCCAGCAGCCCCGTCGCGGGGTCCGAAGCTTTCTTT | CASSPVAGSEAFF
TRBJ2-3 | . | TRBV5-1 | . | TGCGCCAGCAGCTTAGGGGGGGCTAGCACAGATACGCAGTATTTT | CASSLGGASTDTQYF
TRBJ2-7 | . | TRBV12-5 | . | TGTGCTAGTGGTTTGGACAGGGCGTACGAGCAGTACTTC | CASGLDRAYEQYF
TRBJ1-1 | . | TRBV7-2 | . | TGTGCCAGCAGCTTGTTCAGCGCGGGAACTGAAGCTTTCTTT | CASSLFSAGTEAFF
TRBJ1-2 | . | TRBV6-5 | TRBD1 | TGTGCCAGCCGCTCCACCGGGACAGGGGCCGGCTACACCTTC | CASRSTGTGAGYTF
TRBJ2-7 | . | TRBV10-3 | TRBD2 | TGTGCCATCAGTGGACTAGCGGGGACTTACGAGCAGTACTTC | CAISGLAGTYEQYF
TRBJ2-7 | . | TRBV29-1 | . | TGCAGCGTTCAGGAGGACTACGAGCAGTACTTC | CSVQEDYEQYF
TRBJ2-5 | few | TRBV7-2 | TRBD2 | TGTGCCAGCAGCTTAGTTGGACTAGCTCGAGAGACCCAGTACTTC | CASSLVGLARETQYF
TRBJ1-1 | . | TRBV5-1 | . | TGCGCCAGCAGCTTGGCTACAGCGAACACTGAAGCTTTCTTT | CASSLATANTEAFF
TRBJ1-4 | . | TRBV2 | TRBD1 | TGTGCCAGCAGTGTTGGACAGGGCCGTGAAAAACTGTTTTTT | CASSVGQGREKLFF
TRBJ2-3 | . | TRBV5-1 | . | TGCGCCAGCAGTTTTCAATCAGATACGCAGTATTTT | CASSFQSDTQYF
TRBJ1-1 | . | TRBV28 | . | TGTGCCAGCAGTTTTAGGGGGAACACTGAAGCTTTCTTT | CASSFRGNTEAFF
TRBJ2-7 | . | TRBV5-1 | . | TGCGCCAGCAGCTTTTCCGGGAAGACCTACGAGCAGTACTTC | CASSFSGKTYEQYF
TRBJ2-3 | . | TRBV7-9 | . | TGTGCCAGCAGCTCGTTAGATACGCAGTATTTT | CASSSLDTQYF
TRBJ1-5 | . | TRBV7-6 | . | TGTGCCAGCAGCTTAGAGGCAGGGTTGGAGCCCCAGCATTTT | CASSLEAGLEPQHF
TRBJ2-3 | . | TRBV5-1 | . | TGCGCCAGCATTTCAGGCACAGATACGCAGTATTTT | CASISGTDTQYF
TRBJ1-2 | . | TRBV5-1 | . | TGCGCCAGCACCGAACTGGCGCAGGGAACCTTCGTCTCGGGCTACACCTTC | CASTELAQGTFVSGYTF
TRBJ1-1 | . | TRBV19 | . | TGTGCCAGTAGTATTGGAGGGGCTGAAGCTTTCTTT | CASSIGGAEAFF
TRBJ2-1 | few | TRBV9 | TRBD2 | TGTGCCAGCAGCAAAGGGACTAGCGGAACCTACAATGAGCAGTTCTTC | CASSKGTSGTYNEQFF
TRBJ1-5 | few | TRBV30 | . | TGTGCCTGGAGTCCCCAAAGCGGTCAGCCCCAGCATTTT | CAWSPQSGQPQHF
TRBJ2-3 | . | TRBV7-3 | . | TGTGCCAGCAGCTTTAGCGCTAGGACAGATACGCAGTATTTT | CASSFSARTDTQYF
TRBJ2-7 | . | TRBV5-1 | TRBD1 | TGCGCCAGCAGCTTGGTTTTTGGGACAGGGAGCTCCTACGAGCAGTACTTC | CASSLVFGTGSSYEQYF
TRBJ2-2 | . | TRBV27 | . | TGTGCCAGCAGTGTAGGTTGGGGCAACACCGGGGAGCTGTTTTTT | CASSVGWGNTGELFF
TRBJ2-3 | once | TRBV15 | . | TGTGCCACCAGCAGAGATGGGAGAGATACGCAGTATTTT | CATSRDGRDTQYF
TRBJ1-4 | once | TRBV5-1 | . | TGCGCCAGCAGCTTGGCGGCGGGAAGTGGAAAAAAACTGTTTTTT | CASSLAAGSGKKLFF
TRBJ2-7 | . | TRBV13 | TRBD2 | TGTGCCAGCAGCTTAGGAGAAGCGGGGAATCGGCAGTACTTC | CASSLGEAGNRQYF
TRBJ2-7 | . | TRBV15 | TRBD2 | TGTGCCACCAGCAAATCCACCGGGAGGCTCTACGAGCAGTACTTC | CATSKSTGRLYEQYF
TRBJ1-6 | . | TRBV5-5 | . | TGTGCCAGCAGCTCACCGGTCCTCTATAATTCACCCCTCCACTTT | CASSSPVLYNSPLHF
TRBJ2-1 | . | TRBV9 | TRBD2 | TGTGCCAGCAGCGTAGAGACTAGCGGTGGGTATGAGCAGTTCTTC | CASSVETSGGYEQFF